This entry describes one TCR beta chain. Its antigen is undetermined. This CDR3 is 16 amino acids long. CDR1 is MDHEN and CDR2 is SYDVKM in the germline V gene. The V segment lost 3 bases and the J segment 6 bases; nucleotides outside the gene matches: 9. The data were taken from a study of shared clonotypes between healthy human individuals. It was at deep level that the assay was run. Generated by immunoSEQ multiplex PCR, the TCRdb table keeps only in-frame clones and is missing some. The sample carries 500,000 to 650,000 clones, around three quarters recorded once. The donors, healthy adults who were HIV-negative, had experienced no recent acute infections or vaccinations. Only Caucasian adults living in Nashville, Tennessee served as donors. Study conclusions and caveats: Clonotype sharing across donors was expected to vary with sequencing depth.

Material: PBMCs. The sequence came from a woman aged 40 to 50 in good health. Some clones in this sample may be carry-over from other donors' samples. The V call is TRBV28, the J call TRBJ2-3; 10 nucleotides align to TRBD2. The CDR3 nucleotides read TGTGCCAGCAGTTTCTGGGACCTAGCGGGAGTGGATACGCAGTATTTT. Protein: CASSFWDLAGVDTQYF.